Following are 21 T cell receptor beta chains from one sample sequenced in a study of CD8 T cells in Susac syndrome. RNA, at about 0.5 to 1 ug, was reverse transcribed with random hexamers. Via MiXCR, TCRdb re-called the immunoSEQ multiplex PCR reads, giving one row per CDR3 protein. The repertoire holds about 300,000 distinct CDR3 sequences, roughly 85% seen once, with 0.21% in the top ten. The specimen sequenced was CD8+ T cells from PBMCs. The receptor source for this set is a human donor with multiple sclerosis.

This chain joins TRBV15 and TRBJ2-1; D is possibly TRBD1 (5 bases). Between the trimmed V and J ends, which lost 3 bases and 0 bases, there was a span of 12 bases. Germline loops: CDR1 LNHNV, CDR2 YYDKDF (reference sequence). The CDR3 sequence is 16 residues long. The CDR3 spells CATSRVQVFSYNEQFF. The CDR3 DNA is TGTGCCACCAGCAGGGTACAGGTGTTCTCCTACAATGAGCAGTTCTTC.

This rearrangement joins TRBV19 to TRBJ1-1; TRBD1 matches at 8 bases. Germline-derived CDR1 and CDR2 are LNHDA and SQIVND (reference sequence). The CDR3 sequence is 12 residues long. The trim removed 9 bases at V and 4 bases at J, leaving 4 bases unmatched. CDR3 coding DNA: TGTGCCAGCAGGGGGCTGAGCACTGAAGCTTTCTTT. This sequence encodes CASRGLSTEAFF.

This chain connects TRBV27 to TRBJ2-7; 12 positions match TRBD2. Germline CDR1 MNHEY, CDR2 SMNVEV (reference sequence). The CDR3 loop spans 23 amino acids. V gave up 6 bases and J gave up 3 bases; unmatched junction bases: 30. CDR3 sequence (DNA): TGTGCCAGCAGCGGTGATCTTCCCCAGCCCTCGGCTAGCGGGAGGGCCAATTACTACGAGCAGTACTTC. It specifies CASSGDLPQPSASGRANYYEQYF.

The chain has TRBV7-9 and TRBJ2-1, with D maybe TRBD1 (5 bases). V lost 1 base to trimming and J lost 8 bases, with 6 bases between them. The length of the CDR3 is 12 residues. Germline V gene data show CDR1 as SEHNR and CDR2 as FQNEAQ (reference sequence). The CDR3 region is CASSLGGDEQFF. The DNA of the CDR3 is TGTGCCAGCAGCTTAGGGGGCGATGAGCAGTTCTTC. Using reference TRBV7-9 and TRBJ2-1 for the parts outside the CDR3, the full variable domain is DTGVSQNPRHKITKRGQNVTFRCDPISEHNRLYWYRQTLGQGPEFLTYFQNEAQLEKSRLLSDRFSAERPKGSFSTLEIQRTEQGDSAMYLCASSLGGDEQFFGPGTRLTVL.

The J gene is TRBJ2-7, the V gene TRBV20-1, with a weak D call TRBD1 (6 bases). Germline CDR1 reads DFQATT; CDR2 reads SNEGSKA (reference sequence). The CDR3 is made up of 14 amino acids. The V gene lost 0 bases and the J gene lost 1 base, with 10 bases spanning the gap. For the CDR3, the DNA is TGCAGTGCTAGAGACAGGGGCCTATCCTACGAGCAGTACTTC. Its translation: CSARDRGLSYEQYF.

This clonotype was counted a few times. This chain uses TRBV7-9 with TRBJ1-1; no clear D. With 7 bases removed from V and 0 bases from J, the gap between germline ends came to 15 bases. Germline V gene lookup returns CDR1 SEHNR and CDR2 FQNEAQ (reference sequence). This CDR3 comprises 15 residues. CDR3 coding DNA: TGTGCCAGCATCGACCGGGTCGAGATGAACACTGAAGCTTTCTTT. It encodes CASIDRVEMNTEAFF.

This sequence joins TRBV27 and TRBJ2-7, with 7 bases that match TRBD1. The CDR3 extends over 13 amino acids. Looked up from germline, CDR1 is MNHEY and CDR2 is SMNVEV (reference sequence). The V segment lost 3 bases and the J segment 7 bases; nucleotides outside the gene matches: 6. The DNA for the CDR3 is TGTGCCAGCAGTTTCGGGTCAGGGGGAGAGCAGTACTTC. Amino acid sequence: CASSFGSGGEQYF.

CDR3 in amino acids: CSAPTGGDGNTEAFF. For the CDR3, the DNA is TGCAGTGCCCCCACCGGGGGGGACGGGAACACTGAAGCTTTCTTT. The chain uses TRBV20-1 and TRBJ1-1; D may be TRBD1 (5 bases). CDR3 size: 15 residues. CDR1 is DFQATT and CDR2 is SNEGSKA in the germline V gene (reference sequence). V gave up 6 bases and J gave up 1 base, with 18 bases separating them.

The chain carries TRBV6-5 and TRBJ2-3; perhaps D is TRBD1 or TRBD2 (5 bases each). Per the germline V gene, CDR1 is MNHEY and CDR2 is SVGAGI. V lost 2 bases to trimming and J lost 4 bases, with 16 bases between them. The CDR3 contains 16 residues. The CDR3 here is CASSYARENGADTQYF. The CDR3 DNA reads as TGTGCCAGCAGTTACGCCAGGGAGAACGGAGCAGATACGCAGTATTTT.

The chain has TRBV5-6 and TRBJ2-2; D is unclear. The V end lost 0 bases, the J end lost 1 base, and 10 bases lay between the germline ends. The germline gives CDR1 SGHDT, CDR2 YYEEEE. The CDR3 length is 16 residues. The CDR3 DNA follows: TGTGCCAGCAGCTTGGAAGCACACCTGAACACCGGGGAGCTGTTTTTT. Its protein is CASSLEAHLNTGELFF.

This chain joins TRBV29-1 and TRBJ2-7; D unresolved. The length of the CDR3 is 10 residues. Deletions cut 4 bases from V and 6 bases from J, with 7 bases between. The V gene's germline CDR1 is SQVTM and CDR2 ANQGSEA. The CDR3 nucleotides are TGCAGCGTTGCTGACACCGAGCAGTACTTC. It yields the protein CSVADTEQYF.

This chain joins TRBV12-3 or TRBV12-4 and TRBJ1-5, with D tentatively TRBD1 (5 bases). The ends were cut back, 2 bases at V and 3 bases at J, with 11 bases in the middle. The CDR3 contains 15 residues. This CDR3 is CASSLQGSDNQPQHF. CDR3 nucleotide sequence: TGTGCCAGCAGTTTACAGGGATCCGACAATCAGCCCCAGCATTTT.

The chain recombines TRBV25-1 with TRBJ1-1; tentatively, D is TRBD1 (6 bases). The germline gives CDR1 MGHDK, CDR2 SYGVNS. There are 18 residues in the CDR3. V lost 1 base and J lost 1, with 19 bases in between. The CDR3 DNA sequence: TGTGCCAGCAGTGAATTTTCTTACGTCCCACAGGGGAACACTGAAGCTTTCTTT. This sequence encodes CASSEFSYVPQGNTEAFF. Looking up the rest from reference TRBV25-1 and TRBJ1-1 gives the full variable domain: EADIYQTPRYLVIGTGKKITLECSQTMGHDKMYWYQQDPGMELHLIHYSYGVNSTEKGDLSSESTVSRIRTEHFPLTLESARPSHTSQYLCASSEFSYVPQGNTEAFFGQGTRLTVV.

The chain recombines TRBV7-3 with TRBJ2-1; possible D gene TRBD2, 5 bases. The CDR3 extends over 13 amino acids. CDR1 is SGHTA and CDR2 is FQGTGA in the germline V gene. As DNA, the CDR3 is TGTGTCGAGGGCCTAGACTCCTACAATGAGCAGTTCTTC. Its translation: CVEGLDSYNEQFF.

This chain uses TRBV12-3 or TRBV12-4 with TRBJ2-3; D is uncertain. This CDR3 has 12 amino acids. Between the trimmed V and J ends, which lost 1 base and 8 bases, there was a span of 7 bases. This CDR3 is CASSLEYGTQYF. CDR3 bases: TGTGCCAGCAGTTTAGAATACGGTACGCAGTATTTT.

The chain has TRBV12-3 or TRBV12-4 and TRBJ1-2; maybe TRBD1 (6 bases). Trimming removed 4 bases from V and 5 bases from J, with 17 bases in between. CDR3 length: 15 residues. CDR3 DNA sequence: TGTGCCAGCAGTTCCTCGGGGGGCGCCATATATGGCTACACCTTC. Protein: CASSSSGGAIYGYTF.

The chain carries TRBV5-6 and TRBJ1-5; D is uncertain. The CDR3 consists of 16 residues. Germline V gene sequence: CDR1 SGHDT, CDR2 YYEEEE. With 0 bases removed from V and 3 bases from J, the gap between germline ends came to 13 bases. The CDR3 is CASSLAPGRINQPQHF. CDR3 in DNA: TGTGCCAGCAGCTTGGCCCCGGGCCGGATCAATCAGCCCCAGCATTTT.

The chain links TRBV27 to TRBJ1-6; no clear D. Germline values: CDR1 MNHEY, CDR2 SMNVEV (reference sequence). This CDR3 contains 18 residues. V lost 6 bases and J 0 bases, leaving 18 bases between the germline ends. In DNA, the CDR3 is TGTGCCAGCAGCCCATGGAAAGCCCTGAGCTCCTATAATTCACCCCTCCACTTT. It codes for CASSPWKALSSYNSPLHF.

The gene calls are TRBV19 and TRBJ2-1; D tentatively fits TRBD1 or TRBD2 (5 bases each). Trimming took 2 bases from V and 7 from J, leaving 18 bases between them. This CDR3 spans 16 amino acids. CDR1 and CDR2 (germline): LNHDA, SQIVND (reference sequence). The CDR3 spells CASSISNRGLVNEQFF. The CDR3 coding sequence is TGTGCCAGTAGTATAAGTAATCGGGGCCTTGTTAATGAGCAGTTCTTC.

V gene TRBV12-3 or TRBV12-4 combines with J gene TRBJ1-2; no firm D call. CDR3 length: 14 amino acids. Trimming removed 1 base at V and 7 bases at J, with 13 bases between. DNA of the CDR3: TGTGCCAGCAGTTTAGTTGGGAGGCAAGGTGGCTACACCTTC. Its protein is CASSLVGRQGGYTF.

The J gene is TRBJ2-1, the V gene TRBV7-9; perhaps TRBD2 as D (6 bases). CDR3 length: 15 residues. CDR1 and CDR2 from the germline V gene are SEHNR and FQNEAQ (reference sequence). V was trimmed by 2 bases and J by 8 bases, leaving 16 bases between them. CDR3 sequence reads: CASSLSGLALDEQFF. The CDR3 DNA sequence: TGTGCCAGCAGCTTATCGGGACTTGCTCTAGATGAGCAGTTCTTC.